The next 8 T cell receptor beta chains were all read from a single sample in a study of T cells in Graves' hyperthyroidism and ophthalmopathy. TCR beta CDR3 regions were amplified from RNA. When the TCR CDR3 underwent first-round RT-PCR, the HTBI primer set was used. TCRdb itself ran the multiplex PCR reads through MiXCR, one entry per CDR3 protein. The table has over 500,000 distinct CDR3 sequences, 14% seen once. The sequencing input was blood. These receptor sequences come from a woman between 40 and 50 years old with Graves' hyperthyroidism.

The chain employs TRBV28 and TRBJ1-1; tentatively, D is TRBD1 (6 bases). The V end lost 5 bases, the J end lost 1 base, and 17 bases lay between the germline ends. The CDR3 runs 16 residues. The germline CDR1 and CDR2 sequences are MDHEN and SYDVKM. CDR3: CASSTPGAPKNTEAFF. The DNA for the CDR3 is TGTGCCAGCAGTACCCCAGGGGCCCCCAAGAACACTGAAGCTTTCTTT.

This clonotype came up many times. The CDR3 sequence: CASRTNLASDTQYF. The CDR3 nucleotides are TGTGCCAGCCGGACTAACCTCGCTTCGGATACGCAGTATTTT. The chain links TRBV2 to TRBJ2-3; D possibly corresponds to TRBD2 (6 bases). Deletions cut 8 bases from V and 6 bases from J, with 18 bases between. This CDR3 is 14 amino acids long. CDR1 SNHLY and CDR2 FYNNEI come from the germline V gene.

The table lists this clonotype with many counts. At one end, the junction sequence differs from germline, possibly due to a read error. The chain uses TRBV7-7 and TRBJ2-2; D unresolved. CDR1 is SSHAT and CDR2 is FNYEAQ in the germline V gene (reference sequence). CDR3 length equals 13 residues. The CDR3 DNA follows: TGTGCTAGCAGCCCCCGAATCGCCGGGGAGCTGTTTTTT. Protein sequence: CASSPRIAGELFF.

This clonotype was counted ten times or more. This chain uses TRBV5-6 with TRBJ2-1; 8 nucleotides line up with TRBD2. V dropped 4 bases and J dropped 2; count of bases not matched to a gene: 8. Germline CDR1 SGHDT, CDR2 YYEEEE. CDR3 length: 16 residues. This CDR3 reads CASSPQGLDPYNEQFF. The CDR3 DNA is TGTGCCAGCAGCCCCCAGGGACTAGACCCCTACAATGAGCAGTTCTTC.

This clonotype was counted ten times or more. J is TRBJ2-2 and V is TRBV6-1, with a tentative D call TRBD1 (6 bases). Germline CDR1 and CDR2: MNHNS and SASEGT. There are 15 residues in the CDR3. Trimming took 5 bases from V and 5 from J, leaving 15 bases between them. This CDR3 reads CASSLSGTPTGELFF. CDR3 sequence (DNA): TGTGCCAGCAGTTTATCCGGGACACCTACCGGGGAGCTGTTTTTT.

Turning to this clonotype: This may come from a read error, since a much larger clone is one base off. This chain links TRBV30 with TRBJ2-7; 9 bases are shared with TRBD1. The CDR3 contains 14 residues. In germline, CDR1 is GTSNPN, CDR2 SVGIG (reference sequence). Trimming removed 0 bases from V and 0 bases from J; junction bases left unmatched: 0. The DNA for the CDR3 is TGTGCCTGGAGTGTACAGGGGGCCTCCTACGAGCAGTACTTC. This gives the protein CAWSVQGASYEQYF.

As to this clonotype: This sequence may be a read error, since a much larger clone differs from it by one base. J is TRBJ2-7 and V is TRBV5-1; 9 nucleotides align to TRBD2. The CDR3 is 16 amino acids. Germline values: CDR1 SGHRS, CDR2 YFSETQ. The J segment lost 6 bases and the V segment lost 0 bases, leaving 10 bases of the junction unmatched. CDR3 sequence reads: CASSLGASGVFGEQYF. In DNA form, the CDR3 reads TGCGCCAGCAGCTTGGGGGCTAGCGGGGTCTTTGGCGAGCAGTACTTC.

As to this clonotype: A much larger clone lies one base from this, so it may be a read error. As the CDR3 is not closed by the conserved phenylalanine or tryptophan, this likely results from a read error. This rearrangement joins TRBV15 to TRBJ2-7; 7 nucleotides match TRBD1. Germline V gene lookup returns CDR1 LNHNV and CDR2 YYDKDF (reference sequence). V trimming: 3 bases; J trimming: 4 bases; junction bases outside the gene matches: 9. This CDR3 region has 15 residues. The CDR3: CATSRSLAGGYEQYL. CDR3 bases: TGTGCCACCAGCAGGTCTTTAGCAGGGGGATACGAGCAGTACCTC.